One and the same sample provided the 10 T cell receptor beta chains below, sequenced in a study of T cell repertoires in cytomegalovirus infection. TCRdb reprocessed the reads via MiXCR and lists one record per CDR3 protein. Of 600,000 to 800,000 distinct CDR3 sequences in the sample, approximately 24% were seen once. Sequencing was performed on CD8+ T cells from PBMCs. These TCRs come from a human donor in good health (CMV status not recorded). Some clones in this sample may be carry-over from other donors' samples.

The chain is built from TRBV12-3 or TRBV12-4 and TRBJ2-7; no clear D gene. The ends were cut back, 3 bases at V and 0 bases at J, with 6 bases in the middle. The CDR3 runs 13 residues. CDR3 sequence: CASSFGFSYEQYF. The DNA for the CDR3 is TGTGCCAGCAGTTTTGGGTTCTCCTACGAGCAGTACTTC.

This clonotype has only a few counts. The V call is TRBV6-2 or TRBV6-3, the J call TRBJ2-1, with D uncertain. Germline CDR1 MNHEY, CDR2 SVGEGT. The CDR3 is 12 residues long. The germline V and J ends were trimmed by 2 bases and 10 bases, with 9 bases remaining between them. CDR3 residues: CASSYPSLEQFF. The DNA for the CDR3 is TGTGCCAGCAGTTACCCAAGCCTGGAGCAGTTCTTC.

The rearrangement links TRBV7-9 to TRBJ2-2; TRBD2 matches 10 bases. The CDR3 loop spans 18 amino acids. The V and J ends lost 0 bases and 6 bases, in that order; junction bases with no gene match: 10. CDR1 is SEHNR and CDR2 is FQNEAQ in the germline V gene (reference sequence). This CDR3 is CASSLAHRLAGAPGELFF. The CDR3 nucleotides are TGTGCCAGCAGCTTAGCCCACCGGCTAGCGGGGGCCCCCGGGGAGCTGTTTTTT.

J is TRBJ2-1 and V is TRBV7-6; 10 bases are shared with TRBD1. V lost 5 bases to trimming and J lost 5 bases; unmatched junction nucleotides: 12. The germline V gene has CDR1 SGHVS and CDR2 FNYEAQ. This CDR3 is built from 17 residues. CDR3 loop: CASSVKPGQGRHNEQFF. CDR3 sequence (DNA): TGTGCCAGCAGCGTAAAACCGGGACAGGGGAGACACAATGAGCAGTTCTTC.

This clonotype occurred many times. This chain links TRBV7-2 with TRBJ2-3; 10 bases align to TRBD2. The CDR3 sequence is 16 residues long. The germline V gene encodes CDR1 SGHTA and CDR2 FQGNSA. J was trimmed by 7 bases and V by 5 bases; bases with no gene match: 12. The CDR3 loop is CASSPRGSGGRNTQYF. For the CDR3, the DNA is TGTGCCAGCAGCCCTAGGGGTAGCGGGGGGAGGAATACGCAGTATTTT.

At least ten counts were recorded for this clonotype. CDR3 in DNA: TGTGCCAGCAGTTTCCCCGGGGGCCGAACTGAAGCTTTCTTT. Translating gives CASSFPGGRTEAFF. This rearrangement joins TRBV28 to TRBJ1-1; D is possibly TRBD1 (6 bases). The germline V and J ends were trimmed by 3 bases and 5 bases, with 13 bases remaining between them. The length of the CDR3 is 14 residues. The V gene's germline CDR1 is MDHEN and CDR2 SYDVKM.

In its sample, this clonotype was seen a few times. The DNA for the CDR3 is TGCAGTGCTAGTTGGGGGGATACGCAGTATTTT. It yields the protein CSASWGDTQYF. The V call is TRBV20-1, the J call TRBJ2-3; D might be TRBD1 or TRBD2, each matching 5 bases. The CDR3 is 11 residues long. Germline V gene sequence: CDR1 DFQATT, CDR2 SNEGSKA (reference sequence). V lost 3 bases, J lost 6 bases, and 7 bases lay in between.

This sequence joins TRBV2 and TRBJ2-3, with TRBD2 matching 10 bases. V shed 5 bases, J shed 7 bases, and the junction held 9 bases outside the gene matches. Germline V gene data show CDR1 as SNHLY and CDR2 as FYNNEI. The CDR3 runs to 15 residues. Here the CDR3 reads CASSPTSGGANTQYF. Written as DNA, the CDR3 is TGTGCCAGCAGTCCCACCAGCGGGGGGGCCAATACGCAGTATTTT.

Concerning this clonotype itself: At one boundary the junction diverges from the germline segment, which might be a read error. Here the CDR3 DNA reads TGTGCCAGCAGTGAATGGGACGACAGCCAGCCCCCGCATTTT. Protein sequence: CASSEWDDSQPPHF. The chain uses TRBV6-1 and TRBJ1-5; maybe TRBD1 (5 bases). This CDR3 contains 14 residues. Per the germline V gene, CDR1 is MNHNS and CDR2 is SASEGT.

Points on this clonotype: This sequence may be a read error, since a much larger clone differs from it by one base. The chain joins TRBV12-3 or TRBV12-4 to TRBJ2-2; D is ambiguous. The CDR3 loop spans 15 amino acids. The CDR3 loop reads CPSSAPGSPPGELFF. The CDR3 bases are TGTCCCAGCAGTGCCCCCGGGTCTCCACCCGGGGAGCTGTTTTTT.